Here is one T cell receptor beta chain with its context. Antigen: not known. The CMV serostatus of this donor went unrecorded. The data were obtained in a study of cytomegalovirus exposure and HLA in healthy donors. Study results and caveats: Cytomegalovirus status, reportedly, was diagnosed with high specificity and sensitivity by the classifier. When presence/absence was analysed, sequencing depth was taken to be roughly uniform across donors. DRB1 had the most TCR associations and HLA-C the fewest, a later analysis found, with rates varying by HLA locus.

Germline V CDR1 and CDR2: SGHRS, YFSETQ. Trimming cost V 1 base and J 1 base, with 5 bases left between them. The CDR3 covers 13 residues. The PCR used 60 Vbeta and 13 Jbeta primers. TCRdb's table, derived via immunoSEQ multiplex PCR, lists solely in-frame clones and lacks some. The data show roughly 120,000 clones, 65% to 80% seen once. The chain combines TRBV5-1 with TRBJ1-1; the D gene is possibly TRBD1 (5 bases). What was sequenced was PBMCs. This receptor was obtained from a human donor in good health. CDR3 in amino acids: CASSLTGNTEAFF. The CDR3 DNA sequence: TGCGCCAGCAGCTTGACAGGGAACACTGAAGCTTTCTTT.